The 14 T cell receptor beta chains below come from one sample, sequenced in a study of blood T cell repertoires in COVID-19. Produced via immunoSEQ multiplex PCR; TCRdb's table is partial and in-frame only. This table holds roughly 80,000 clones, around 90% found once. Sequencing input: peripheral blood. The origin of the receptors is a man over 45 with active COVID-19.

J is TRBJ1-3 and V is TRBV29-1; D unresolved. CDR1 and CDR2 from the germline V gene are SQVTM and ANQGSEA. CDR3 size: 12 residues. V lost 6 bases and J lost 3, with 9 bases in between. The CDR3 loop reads CSVLDGGNTIYF. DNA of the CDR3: TGCAGCGTCCTAGACGGTGGAAACACCATATATTTT.

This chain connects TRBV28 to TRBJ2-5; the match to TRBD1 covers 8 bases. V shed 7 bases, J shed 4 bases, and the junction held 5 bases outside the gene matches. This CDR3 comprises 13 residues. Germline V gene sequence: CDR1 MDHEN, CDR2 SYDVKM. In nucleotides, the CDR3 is TGTGCCAGCACCCGCGGGACAGGAGAGACCCAGTACTTC. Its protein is CASTRGTGETQYF.

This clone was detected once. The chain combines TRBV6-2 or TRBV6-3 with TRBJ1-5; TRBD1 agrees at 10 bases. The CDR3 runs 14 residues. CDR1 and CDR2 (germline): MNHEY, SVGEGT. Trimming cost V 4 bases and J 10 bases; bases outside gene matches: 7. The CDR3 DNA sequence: TGTGCCAGCAGTTTGGACAGGGGGTTTGGCCCCCAGCATTTT. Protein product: CASSLDRGFGPQHF.

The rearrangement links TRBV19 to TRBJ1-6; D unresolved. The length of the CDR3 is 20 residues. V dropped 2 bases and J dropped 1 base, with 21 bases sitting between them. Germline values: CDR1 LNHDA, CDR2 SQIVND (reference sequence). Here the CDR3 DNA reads TGTGCCAGTAGTATATCTCCGGCCGCCTCTAGACGGTCCTATAATTCACCCCTCCACTTT. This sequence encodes CASSISPAASRRSYNSPLHF.

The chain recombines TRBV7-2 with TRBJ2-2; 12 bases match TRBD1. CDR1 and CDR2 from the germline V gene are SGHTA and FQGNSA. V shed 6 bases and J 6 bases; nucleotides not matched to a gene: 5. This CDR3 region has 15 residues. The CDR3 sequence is CASRSRDRGPGELFF. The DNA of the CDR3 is TGTGCCAGCAGGTCTCGGGACAGGGGGCCCGGGGAGCTGTTTTTT.

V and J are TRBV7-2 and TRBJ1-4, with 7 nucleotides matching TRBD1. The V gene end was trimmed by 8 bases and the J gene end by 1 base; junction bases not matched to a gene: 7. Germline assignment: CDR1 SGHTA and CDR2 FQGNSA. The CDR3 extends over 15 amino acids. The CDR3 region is CASRQGGRTNEKLFF. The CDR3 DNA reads TGTGCCAGCCGCCAGGGGGGCAGAACTAATGAAAAACTGTTTTTT. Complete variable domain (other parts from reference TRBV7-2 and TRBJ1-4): GAGVSQSPSNKVTEKGKDVELRCDPISGHTALYWYRQSLGQGLEFLIYFQGNSAPDKSGLPSDRFSAERTGGSVSTLTIQRTQQEDSAVYLCASRQGGRTNEKLFFGSGTQLSVL.

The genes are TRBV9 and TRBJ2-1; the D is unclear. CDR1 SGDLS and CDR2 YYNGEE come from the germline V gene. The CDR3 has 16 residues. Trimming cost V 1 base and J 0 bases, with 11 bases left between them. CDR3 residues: CASSVSAENSYNEQFF. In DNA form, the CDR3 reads TGTGCCAGCAGCGTATCGGCGGAGAACTCCTACAATGAGCAGTTCTTC.

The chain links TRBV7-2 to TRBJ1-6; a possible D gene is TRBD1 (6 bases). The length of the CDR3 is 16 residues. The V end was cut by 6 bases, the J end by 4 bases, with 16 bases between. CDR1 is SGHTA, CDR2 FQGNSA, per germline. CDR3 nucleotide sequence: TGTGCCAGCAGGCCTACAGGGACCGAATATAATTCACCCCTCCACTTT. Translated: CASRPTGTEYNSPLHF. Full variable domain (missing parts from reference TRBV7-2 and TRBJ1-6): GAGVSQSPSNKVTEKGKDVELRCDPISGHTALYWYRQSLGQGLEFLIYFQGNSAPDKSGLPSDRFSAERTGGSVSTLTIQRTQQEDSAVYLCASRPTGTEYNSPLHFGNGTRLTVT.

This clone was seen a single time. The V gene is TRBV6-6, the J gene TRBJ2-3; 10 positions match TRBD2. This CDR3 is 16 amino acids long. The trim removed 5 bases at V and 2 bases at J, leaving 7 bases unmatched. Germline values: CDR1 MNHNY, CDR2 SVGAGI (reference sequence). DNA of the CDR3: TGTGCCAGCAGTCCGACCAGCGGGAGGGCCACAGATACGCAGTATTTT. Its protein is CASSPTSGRATDTQYF.

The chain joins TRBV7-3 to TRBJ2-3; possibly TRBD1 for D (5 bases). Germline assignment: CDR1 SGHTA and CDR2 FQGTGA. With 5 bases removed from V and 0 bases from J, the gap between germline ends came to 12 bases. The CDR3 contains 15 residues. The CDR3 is CASSPRGGSTDTQYF. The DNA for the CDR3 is TGTGCCAGCAGCCCAAGGGGCGGTAGCACAGATACGCAGTATTTT.

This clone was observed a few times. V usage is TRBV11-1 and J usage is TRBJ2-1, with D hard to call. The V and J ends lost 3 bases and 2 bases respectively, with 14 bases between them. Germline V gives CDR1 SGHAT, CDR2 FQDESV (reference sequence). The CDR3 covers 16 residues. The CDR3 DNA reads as TGTGCCAGCAGCTTCCACACCGGGTCCACCTACAATGAGCAGTTCTTC. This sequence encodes CASSFHTGSTYNEQFF.

The CDR3: CASNAGQTYEQYF. The CDR3 nucleotides read TGTGCCAGCAACGCGGGACAGACCTACGAGCAGTACTTC. The chain carries TRBV28 and TRBJ2-7; D possibly corresponds to TRBD1 (7 bases). This CDR3 contains 13 residues. Per germline, CDR1 MDHEN and CDR2 SYDVKM. V lost 7 bases to trimming and J lost 2 bases, with 12 bases between them.

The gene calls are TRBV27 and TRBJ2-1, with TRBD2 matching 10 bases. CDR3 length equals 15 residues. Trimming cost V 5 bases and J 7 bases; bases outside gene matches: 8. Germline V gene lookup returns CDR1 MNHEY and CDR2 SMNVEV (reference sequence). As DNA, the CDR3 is TGTGCCAGCAGTCCCTTCCTAGCGGGAGTTAATGAGCAGTTCTTC. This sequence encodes CASSPFLAGVNEQFF.

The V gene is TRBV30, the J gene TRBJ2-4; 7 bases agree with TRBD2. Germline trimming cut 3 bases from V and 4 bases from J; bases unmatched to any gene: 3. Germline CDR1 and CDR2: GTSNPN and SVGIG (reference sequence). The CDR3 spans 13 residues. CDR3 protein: CAWSRGDKNIQYF. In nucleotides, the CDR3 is TGTGCCTGGAGCCGGGGGGATAAAAACATTCAGTACTTC. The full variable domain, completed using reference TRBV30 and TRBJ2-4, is SQTIHQWPATLVQPVGSPLSLECTVEGTSNPNLYWYRQAAGRGLQLLFYSVGIGQISSEVPQNLSASRPQDRQFILSSKKLLLSDSGFYLCAWSRGDKNIQYFGAGTRLSVL.